Listed here are 7 T cell receptor beta chains from one sample, sequenced in a study of T-cell memory formation after mild COVID-19. A single record per CDR3 protein comes from TCRdb applying MiXCR to the 5' RACE reads. The sample includes some 200,000 distinct CDR3 sequences, over 20% seen only once; the top ten take about 21%. The sample consisted of PBMCs or a T cell subset sorted from them (not recorded which). These receptors were taken from an adult woman who had mild COVID-19 (a few samples of this study predate the infection). Cell type and time point are not known.

This clonotype turned up a few times. The chain joins TRBV5-1 to TRBJ2-7; the D is unclear. CDR1 SGHRS and CDR2 YFSETQ come from the germline V gene. V was shortened by 0 bases and J by 0 bases, with 7 bases between the two germline ends. This CDR3 region has 14 residues. CDR3 sequence: CASSLVWGSYEQYF. The DNA for the CDR3 is TGCGCCAGCAGCTTGGTATGGGGCTCCTACGAGCAGTACTTC.

V is TRBV10-3 and J is TRBJ1-2, with D unresolved. The ends were cut back, 4 bases at V and 3 bases at J, with 15 bases in the middle. From germline, CDR1 is ENHRY and CDR2 SYGVKD. The CDR3 loop spans 15 amino acids. The CDR3 loop reads CAISAGRRSDYGYTF. The CDR3, as DNA: TGTGCCATCAGTGCGGGCAGGAGGTCAGACTATGGCTACACCTTC.

This clonotype was seen repeatedly, ten times or more. The chain joins TRBV11-2 to TRBJ2-3; D gene uncertain. The CDR3 sequence is 14 residues long. Germline V gene lookup returns CDR1 SGHAT and CDR2 FQNNGV. The V end was cut by 5 bases, the J end by 4 bases, with 13 bases between. The CDR3 nucleotides read TGTGCCAGCAGCCCCCCGGGCGAGGCAGATACGCAGTATTTT. The encoded protein is CASSPPGEADTQYF.

The genes are TRBV5-1 and TRBJ1-2; 7 nucleotides match TRBD1. Losses at the gene ends were 4 bases for V and 6 bases for J; bases not matched to a gene: 3. Germline V gives CDR1 SGHRS, CDR2 YFSETQ. The CDR3 is made up of 12 amino acids. For the CDR3, the DNA is TGCGCCAGCAGCGACGGACAGGATGGCTACACCTTC. Its translation: CASSDGQDGYTF.

This clonotype has a handful of counts. The chain carries TRBV5-5 and TRBJ2-1; D remains unclear. Trimming shortened V by 2 bases and J by 6 bases, and 15 bases separated the two germline ends. The CDR3 covers 15 residues. Germline values: CDR1 SGHKS, CDR2 YYEKEE (reference sequence). Here the CDR3 reads CASSFARRQTNEQFF. For the CDR3, the DNA is TGTGCCAGCAGCTTTGCCCGACGGCAAACCAATGAGCAGTTCTTC.

This clonotype turned up a few times. The chain links TRBV4-3 to TRBJ2-7; D might be TRBD1 (6 bases). Trimming removed 0 bases from V and 1 base from J, with 19 bases in between. The CDR3 covers 18 residues. The germline CDR1 and CDR2 sequences are LGHNA and YSLEER. The CDR3 loop is CASSQEVMVPGASYEQYF. CDR3 nucleotides: TGCGCCAGCAGCCAAGAAGTCATGGTCCCAGGGGCATCCTACGAGCAGTACTTC.

The rearrangement links TRBV9 to TRBJ1-2; tentatively, D is TRBD1 (5 bases). Germline CDR1 and CDR2: SGDLS and YYNGEE. Trimming shortened V by 4 bases and J by 7 bases, and 14 bases separated the two germline ends. This CDR3 is built from 13 residues. CDR3 nucleotide sequence: TGTGCCAGCAGCCCCGGGACTCCGGCTGGCTACACCTTC. Encoded protein: CASSPGTPAGYTF.